This T cell receptor (beta chain) was identified during a study of human thymus T cells. The CDR3 is made up of 14 amino acids. Germline CDR1 MGHRA, CDR2 YSYEKL. V was pared by 5 bases and J by 5 bases, with 12 bases between. Resections that were taken during corrective heart surgery supplied the thymus tissue. TCRdb keeps only in-frame clones here, not all; method: immunoSEQ multiplex PCR. Among about 120,000 clones listed, around 94% were seen once. Sequencing was done on a sample of thymus tissue. The receptor was derived from a boy in the first two years of life with a congenital heart defect but otherwise immunologically healthy. V is TRBV4-1 and J is TRBJ1-4, with D tentatively TRBD1 (5 bases). The CDR3 loop is CASSTRQTNEKLFF. The CDR3 bases are TGCGCCAGCAGCACCCGACAGACCAATGAAAAACTGTTTTTT.